This passage covers 15 T cell receptor beta chains from one sample sequenced in a study of shared clonotypes between healthy human individuals. Assay: immunoSEQ multiplex PCR; the TCRdb copy retains only in-frame clones and omits some. The sample has roughly 530,000 clones; 90% to 96% are singletons. The sample comprised naive CD4+ T cells sorted from blood. The subset was: CD45RA+ positively selected. All receptors derive from a woman in her twenties or thirties in good health.

This chain connects TRBV27 to TRBJ1-2, with 9 bases that match TRBD1. The V gene's germline CDR1 is MNHEY and CDR2 SMNVEV (reference sequence). V was clipped by 7 bases and J by 5 bases; unmatched bases: 14. The CDR3 extends over 16 amino acids. The CDR3 nucleotides are TGTGCCAGCACCGCGATTGGGACAGGGAGTCGGTATGGCTACACCTTC. Translation gives CASTAIGTGSRYGYTF.

The chain has TRBV19 and TRBJ1-2; possibly TRBD1 for D (6 bases). This CDR3 is 14 amino acids long. The germline gives CDR1 LNHDA, CDR2 SQIVND (reference sequence). The ends were cut back, 6 bases at V and 2 bases at J, with 13 bases in the middle. The DNA for the CDR3 is TGTGCCAGTAGCATGAGGGGGGACAACTATGGCTACACCTTC. Protein product: CASSMRGDNYGYTF.

The J gene is TRBJ1-1, the V gene TRBV6-1; D remains ambiguous. This CDR3 region has 15 residues. The germline V and J ends were trimmed by 3 bases and 4 bases, with 15 bases remaining between them. Per the germline V gene, CDR1 is MNHNS and CDR2 is SASEGT. Written as DNA, the CDR3 is TGTGCCAGCAGTGATAGGACCGGTTCTAGCACTGAAGCTTTCTTT. Its translation: CASSDRTGSSTEAFF.

This clone turned up a few times. Additional DNA sequences in this sample encode the identical CDR3. The chain employs TRBV2 and TRBJ1-5; 11 positions agree with TRBD1. Germline V lookup: CDR1 SNHLY, CDR2 FYNNEI. J lost 7 bases, V lost 4 bases, and 0 bases had no gene match. The CDR3 extends over 13 amino acids. In DNA, the CDR3 is TGTGCCAGCAGTGGGACAGGGGGCCAGCCCCAGCATTTT. It specifies CASSGTGGQPQHF.

V is TRBV19 and J is TRBJ1-4; 9 nucleotides align to TRBD1. This CDR3 region has 15 residues. Per the germline V gene, CDR1 is LNHDA and CDR2 is SQIVND (reference sequence). J was trimmed by 3 bases and V by 7 bases; bases with no gene match: 6. The CDR3 is CASTRQGVANEKLFF. The CDR3 region has the DNA TGTGCCAGTACTCGACAGGGGGTGGCTAATGAAAAACTGTTTTTT.

This rearrangement joins TRBV18 to TRBJ1-6; D remains ambiguous. V was shortened by 3 bases and J by 10 bases, with 16 bases between the two germline ends. Per germline, CDR1 KGHSH and CDR2 LQKENI. This CDR3 contains 15 residues. The CDR3 coding sequence is TGTGCCAGCTCACCCCAGGAATCATTGAGATCACCCCTCCACTTT. It translates to CASSPQESLRSPLHF.

The chain carries TRBV7-8 and TRBJ1-3; possible D gene TRBD1, 5 bases. Trimming shortened V by 5 bases and J by 0 bases, and 14 bases separated the two germline ends. There are 16 residues in the CDR3. Germline V gene sequence: CDR1 SGHVS, CDR2 FQNEAQ. Here the CDR3 reads CASSAAGPHSGNTIYF. The CDR3 DNA reads as TGTGCCAGCAGCGCAGCAGGGCCTCACTCTGGAAACACCATATATTTT.

This clone has only one observation. The chain recombines TRBV28 with TRBJ1-5, with D hard to call. V lost 3 bases and J lost 5, with 8 bases in between. CDR3 size: 13 residues. Germline V CDR1 and CDR2: MDHEN, SYDVKM. The DNA of the CDR3 is TGTGCCAGCAGTTTTGGCAGTTATCAGCCCCAGCATTTT. This sequence encodes CASSFGSYQPQHF.

The V and J genes are TRBV4-1 and TRBJ2-1; no firm D call. Trimming removed 0 bases at V and 9 bases at J, with 15 bases between. The germline V gene has CDR1 MGHRA and CDR2 YSYEKL. The CDR3 spans 15 residues. CDR3 sequence: CASSQDRLGWGEQFF. The CDR3 DNA reads TGCGCCAGCAGCCAAGACCGGCTCGGATGGGGTGAGCAGTTCTTC.

V usage is TRBV6-1 and J usage is TRBJ2-7; the match to TRBD2 covers 9 bases. J lost 3 bases, V lost 4 bases, and 7 bases had no gene match. CDR3 length equals 15 residues. CDR1 is MNHNS and CDR2 is SASEGT in the germline V gene. The CDR3 sequence: CASSVMASGNYEQYF. For the CDR3, the DNA is TGTGCCAGCAGTGTGATGGCTAGCGGGAACTACGAGCAGTACTTC.

This chain uses TRBV27 with TRBJ2-5; no reliable D call. Germline CDR1 and CDR2: MNHEY and SMNVEV (reference sequence). The V end lost 4 bases, the J end lost 5 bases, and 11 bases lay between the germline ends. The CDR3 is 13 amino acids. CDR3 sequence reads: CASSYKVRETQYF. The CDR3 nucleotides read TGTGCCAGCAGTTACAAGGTGAGGGAGACCCAGTACTTC.

The chain has TRBV4-1 and TRBJ1-1; D call uncertain. The ends were cut back, 0 bases at V and 6 bases at J, with 20 bases in the middle. This CDR3 comprises 17 residues. Germline-derived CDR1 and CDR2 are MGHRA and YSYEKL. Here the CDR3 DNA reads TGCGCCAGCAGCCAAGAAACAACGCTGGGCAGACGTGCTGAAGCTTTCTTT. Its protein is CASSQETTLGRRAEAFF.

The chain employs TRBV7-2 and TRBJ1-5; TRBD1 agrees at 9 bases. The ends lost 4 bases at V and 5 bases at J; junction bases unmatched: 6. This CDR3 has 15 residues. The germline gives CDR1 SGHTA, CDR2 FQGNSA. In nucleotides, the CDR3 is TGTGCCAGCAGCTCATATACAGGGGGCCATCAGCCCCAGCATTTT. Protein product: CASSSYTGGHQPQHF.

The chain employs TRBV4-1 and TRBJ2-3, with 13 bases matching TRBD2. The germline V gene encodes CDR1 MGHRA and CDR2 YSYEKL. This CDR3 has 17 residues. Losses at the gene ends were 3 bases for V and 3 bases for J; bases not matched to a gene: 6. The CDR3 DNA sequence: TGCGCCAGCAGCCAGAGACTAGCGGGAGGAGGAACAGATACGCAGTATTTT. This codes for CASSQRLAGGGTDTQYF.

The chain employs TRBV6-6 and TRBJ2-2; 9 bases match TRBD1. Germline V gene data show CDR1 as MNHNY and CDR2 as SVGAGI (reference sequence). The CDR3 covers 15 residues. V was clipped by 7 bases and J by 0 bases; unmatched bases: 3. CDR3 loop: CASTTGGANTGELFF. Here the CDR3 DNA reads TGTGCCAGCACAACAGGGGGCGCGAACACCGGGGAGCTGTTTTTT.